The source of this T cell receptor (beta chain) is a study of CD8 T cells in Susac syndrome. Trimming pared 4 bases from V and 6 bases from J, leaving 11 bases between. This CDR3 contains 12 residues. Germline V CDR1 and CDR2: SGHNT, YYREEE (reference sequence). RNA in amounts of roughly 0.5 to 1 ug was reverse transcribed with random hexamers. The authors amplified TCR beta CDR3 across 54 Vbeta and 13 Jbeta using immunoSEQ multiplex PCR. One entry per CDR3 protein, called by TCRdb with MiXCR from the immunoSEQ multiplex PCR reads. The sample yields 210,000 or so distinct CDR3 sequences, around 90% seen once. Sequencing of TCR beta was carried out in blood CD8+ and CD4+ T cells. Bulk CD8+ and CD4+ cells came from magnetic negative isolation; CD8+ TEMRA by FACS.

The J gene is TRBJ2-7, the V gene TRBV5-4; perhaps TRBD1 as D (5 bases). This sequence originates from a human donor with multiple sclerosis. Material: CD8+ T cells from PBMCs. CDR3: CASSPQGLEQYF. CDR3 sequence (DNA): TGTGCCAGCAGCCCTCAGGGTCTCGAGCAGTACTTC.